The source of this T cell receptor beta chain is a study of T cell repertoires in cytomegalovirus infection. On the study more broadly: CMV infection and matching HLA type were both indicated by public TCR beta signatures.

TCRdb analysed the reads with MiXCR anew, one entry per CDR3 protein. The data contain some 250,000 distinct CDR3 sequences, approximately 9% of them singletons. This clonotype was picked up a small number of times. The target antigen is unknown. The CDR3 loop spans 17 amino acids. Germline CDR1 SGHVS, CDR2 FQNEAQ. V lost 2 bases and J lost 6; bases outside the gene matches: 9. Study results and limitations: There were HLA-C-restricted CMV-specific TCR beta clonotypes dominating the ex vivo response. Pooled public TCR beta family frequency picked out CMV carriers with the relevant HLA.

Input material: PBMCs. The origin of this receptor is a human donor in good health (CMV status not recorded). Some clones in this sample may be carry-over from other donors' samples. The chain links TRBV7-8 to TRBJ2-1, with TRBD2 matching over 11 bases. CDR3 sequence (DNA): TGTGCCAGCAGCTTATATATTACTAGCGGGGGTCGCAATGAGCAGTTCTTC. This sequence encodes CASSLYITSGGRNEQFF.